The 27 T cell receptor beta chains reported below all come from one sample, sequenced in a study of blood T cell repertoires in COVID-19. This table comes from immunoSEQ multiplex PCR, and its TCRdb copy is limited to in-frame clones, with some not included. The sample records about 240,000 clones, more than 75% being singletons. Material for sequencing was peripheral blood. All receptors come from a woman aged 65 to 85 with active or convalescent COVID-19.

This chain links TRBV23-1 with TRBJ2-7; possibly TRBD1 for D (6 bases). TRBV23-1 is annotated as an ORF whose role is uncertain. The CDR3 is made up of 13 amino acids. The V end was cut by 3 bases, the J end by 3 bases, with 9 bases between. As DNA, the CDR3 is TGCGCCAGCAGTCATGAACAGGGCTACGAGCAGTACTTC. Amino acids: CASSHEQGYEQYF.

V usage is TRBV12-3 or TRBV12-4 and J usage is TRBJ2-4, with TRBD1 matching 9 bases. The J segment lost 15 bases and the V segment lost 6 bases, leaving 12 bases of the junction unmatched. The CDR3 spans 13 residues. The CDR3 is CASSTKTGGEGYF. The CDR3 bases are TGTGCCAGCAGCACGAAAACAGGGGGCGAAGGGTACTTC.

This chain uses TRBV6-1 with TRBJ2-5; D is unresolved. The germline V gene has CDR1 MNHNS and CDR2 SASEGT. The CDR3 spans 13 residues. V lost 2 bases to trimming and J lost 6 bases, with 10 bases between them. CDR3 in amino acids: CASSELGWQTQYF. The CDR3 nucleotides read TGTGCCAGCAGTGAACTCGGGTGGCAGACCCAGTACTTC.

Comments on this clone: Sequence at one end of the junction differs from germline and may be a read error. Other DNA variants within this sample encode the same CDR3. The CDR3 reads CASGPLGQGGQPQHF. CDR3 in DNA: TGCGCTAGTGGTCCATTAGGACAGGGTGGTCAGCCCCAGCATTTT. The chain is built from TRBV12-5 and TRBJ1-5, with 8 positions matching TRBD1. The CDR3 runs to 15 residues. CDR1 is LGHNT, CDR2 FRNRAP, per germline. Filled out from reference TRBV12-5 and TRBJ1-5, the complete variable domain reads DARVTQTPRHKVTEMGQEVTMRCQPILGHNTVFWYRQTMMQGLELLAYFRNRAPLDDSGMPKDRFSAEMPDATLATLKIQPSEPRDSAVYFCASGPLGQGGQPQHFGDGTRLSIL.

The count of this clone is one. The chain recombines TRBV11-2 with TRBJ2-1, with 10 nucleotides matching TRBD1. Trimming removed 6 bases from V and 6 bases from J; junction bases left unmatched: 11. Germline assignment: CDR1 SGHAT and CDR2 FQNNGV. This CDR3 has 16 amino acids. The CDR3 region is CASRIDVGTGANEQFF. The CDR3 DNA follows: TGTGCCAGCAGGATCGATGTCGGGACAGGGGCCAATGAGCAGTTCTTC.

This clone came up once. V gene TRBV5-1 combines with J gene TRBJ2-2; D may be TRBD2 (6 bases). Trimming removed 0 bases from V and 1 base from J, with 10 bases in between. CDR1 is SGHRS, CDR2 YFSETQ, per germline. This CDR3 comprises 16 residues. The CDR3 region has the DNA TGCGCCAGCAGCTTGGCAGGGACTGGGAACACCGGGGAGCTGTTTTTT. It yields the protein CASSLAGTGNTGELFF.

The chain has TRBV7-9 and TRBJ2-5; the D gene is possibly TRBD1 (6 bases). The CDR3 is 16 amino acids. V shed 2 bases and J shed 3 bases, with 16 bases lying between them. Germline assignment: CDR1 SEHNR and CDR2 FQNEAQ (reference sequence). CDR3 in DNA: TGTGCCAGCAGCTTACAACCAGGGGCCATTGAAGAGACCCAGTACTTC. Translation: CASSLQPGAIEETQYF. Together with reference TRBV7-9 and TRBJ2-5, the CDR3 gives the full variable domain: DTGVSQNPRHKITKRGQNVTFRCDPISEHNRLYWYRQTLGQGPEFLTYFQNEAQLEKSRLLSDRFSAERPKGSFSTLEIQRTEQGDSAMYLCASSLQPGAIEETQYFGPGTRLLVL.

The chain uses TRBV10-3 and TRBJ1-4; no definite D call. V was trimmed by 7 bases and J by 0 bases, leaving 9 bases between them. The CDR3 is 14 amino acids. Germline V gene lookup returns CDR1 ENHRY and CDR2 SYGVKD. CDR3 DNA sequence: TGTGCCATCAATTCCGGGACAACTAATGAAAAACTGTTTTTT. The encoded protein is CAINSGTTNEKLFF.

The chain carries TRBV11-2 and TRBJ2-7; maybe TRBD2 (6 bases). The V gene lost 4 bases and the J gene lost 6 bases, with 16 bases spanning the gap. Germline loops: CDR1 SGHAT, CDR2 FQNNGV. The CDR3 is 14 amino acids. The CDR3 reads CASSWTGTRSEQYF. DNA for the CDR3: TGTGCCAGCAGCTGGACGGGGACTCGGAGCGAGCAGTACTTC.

V and J are TRBV4-3 and TRBJ1-6; 9 nucleotides line up with TRBD1. The germline V gene has CDR1 LGHNA and CDR2 YSLEER. The CDR3 length is 21 residues. V lost 3 bases to trimming and J lost 0 bases; unmatched junction nucleotides: 15. DNA for the CDR3: TGCGCCAGCAGCCAGGGTAGGGGGGGACAGGGAAGGAGCTCCTATAATTCACCCCTCCACTTT. This sequence encodes CASSQGRGGQGRSSYNSPLHF.

The sample holds a few counts of this clone. The V call is TRBV6-2 or TRBV6-3, the J call TRBJ1-5, with 8 nucleotides matching TRBD1. Germline trimming cut 2 bases from V and 4 bases from J; bases unmatched to any gene: 10. This CDR3 is 17 amino acids long. CDR1 is MNHEY and CDR2 is SVGEGT in the germline V gene. The chain's CDR3 is CASSYISGQGWNQPQHF. CDR3 coding DNA: TGTGCCAGCAGTTACATAAGCGGACAGGGCTGGAATCAGCCCCAGCATTTT.

J is TRBJ2-7 and V is TRBV6-4; 8 positions match TRBD1. V lost 4 bases, J lost 0 bases, and 14 bases stayed unmatched. The CDR3 is made up of 18 amino acids. CDR1 and CDR2 from the germline V gene are MRHNA and SNTAGT. CDR3 in amino acids: CASSGRDRSYPVSYEQYF. The CDR3, as DNA: TGTGCCAGCAGTGGCCGGGACAGGTCCTATCCTGTCTCCTACGAGCAGTACTTC.

This chain connects TRBV2 to TRBJ2-3, with a tentative D call TRBD2 (5 bases). Looked up from germline, CDR1 is SNHLY and CDR2 is FYNNEI. V dropped 7 bases and J dropped 6 bases, with 14 bases sitting between them. This CDR3 is 13 amino acids long. Here the CDR3 DNA reads TGTGCCAGCACCGAAGGAGGTGGGGATACGCAGTATTTT. Amino acids: CASTEGGGDTQYF.

The CDR3 DNA is TGTGCCAGCAGCCCCCAGGGACACCAAGCTAACTATGGCTACACCTTC. Protein: CASSPQGHQANYGYTF. The chain employs TRBV7-3 and TRBJ1-2, with a tentative D call TRBD1 (6 bases). V was shortened by 5 bases and J by 0 bases, with 16 bases between the two germline ends. This CDR3 region has 16 residues. CDR1 is SGHTA and CDR2 is FQGTGA in the germline V gene. The full variable domain, rest sourced from reference TRBV7-3 and TRBJ1-2, is GAGVSQTPSNKVTEKGKYVELRCDPISGHTALYWYRQSLGQGPEFLIYFQGTGAADDSGLPNDRFFAVRPEGSVSTLKIQRTERGDSAVYLCASSPQGHQANYGYTFGSGTRLTVV.

The gene calls are TRBV5-6 and TRBJ1-2; D remains ambiguous. CDR3 length equals 15 residues. Germline V gives CDR1 SGHDT, CDR2 YYEEEE. V was pared by 2 bases and J by 3 bases, with 14 bases between. In DNA, the CDR3 is TGTGCCAGCAGCTTCCTCACCGGGGATGACTATGGCTACACCTTC. As protein: CASSFLTGDDYGYTF.

This chain links TRBV6-5 with TRBJ1-2; tentatively, D is TRBD1 (6 bases). V was clipped by 8 bases and J by 7 bases, with 11 bases between them. Per the germline V gene, CDR1 is MNHEY and CDR2 is SVGAGI. This CDR3 is 11 amino acids long. The chain's CDR3 is CASGGSSGYTF. The CDR3 coding sequence is TGTGCCAGCGGGGGCTCTAGTGGCTACACCTTC.

This clone came up many times. The V call is TRBV12-3 or TRBV12-4, the J call TRBJ2-7, with 7 positions matching TRBD1. With 1 base clipped from V and 5 bases from J, the junction kept 2 bases outside the gene matches. The CDR3 totals 13 residues. The DNA for the CDR3 is TGTGCCAGCAGTTTAGGACAGGGCCACGAGCAGTACTTC. Translation: CASSLGQGHEQYF.

The V and J genes are TRBV5-6 and TRBJ2-3; D is perhaps TRBD2 (6 bases). The CDR3 loop spans 15 amino acids. Germline assignment: CDR1 SGHDT and CDR2 YYEEEE. Trimming removed 5 bases at V and 0 bases at J, with 13 bases between. The CDR3 loop is CASSKRAISTDTQYF. For the CDR3, the DNA is TGTGCCAGCAGTAAGCGGGCGATTAGCACAGATACGCAGTATTTT.

The chain joins TRBV27 to TRBJ1-6; D might be TRBD1 (6 bases). Between the trimmed V and J ends, which lost 6 bases and 9 bases, there was a span of 18 bases. Germline V CDR1 and CDR2: MNHEY, SMNVEV (reference sequence). This CDR3 is 15 amino acids long. The CDR3 reads CASRKTGIDSSPLHF. The CDR3 DNA sequence: TGTGCCAGCAGAAAAACAGGGATTGATTCTTCACCCCTCCACTTT.

The gene calls are TRBV3-1 (or the pseudogene TRBV3-2) and TRBJ2-3, with D possibly being TRBD1 (5 bases). CDR1 is LGHDT, CDR2 YNNKEL, per germline (reference sequence). This CDR3 spans 17 amino acids. Trimming took off 6 bases at V and 0 bases at J, with 19 bases between the two ends. CDR3 sequence (DNA): TGTGCCAGCAGTCGACCGAAACAGGCGCCGAGCACAGATACGCAGTATTTT. Amino acids: CASSRPKQAPSTDTQYF.

The genes are TRBV7-9 and TRBJ2-1, with D possibly being TRBD1 (5 bases). This CDR3 has 14 residues. The V end lost 3 bases, the J end lost 8 bases, and 14 bases lay between the germline ends. The germline CDR1 and CDR2 sequences are SEHNR and FQNEAQ (reference sequence). The CDR3 is CASSFVNRLHEQFF. The CDR3, as DNA: TGTGCCAGCAGCTTCGTGAACAGGCTACATGAGCAGTTCTTC.

The chain combines TRBV5-6 with TRBJ2-7, with TRBD1 matching 8 bases. Looked up from germline, CDR1 is SGHDT and CDR2 is YYEEEE. This CDR3 region has 18 residues. The J segment lost 2 bases and the V segment lost 4 bases, leaving 17 bases of the junction unmatched. CDR3 amino acids: CASSLSGTGGLTTYEQYF. The CDR3 region has the DNA TGTGCCAGCAGCCTATCCGGGACAGGAGGCCTAACGACCTACGAGCAGTACTTC.

The chain joins TRBV6-5 to TRBJ1-1, with TRBD1 matching over 8 bases. V dropped 7 bases and J dropped 6; count of bases not matched to a gene: 4. The CDR3 length is 12 residues. Germline assignment: CDR1 MNHEY and CDR2 SVGAGI. The CDR3 coding sequence is TGTGCCAGCAATATACAGGGGGCTGAAGCTTTCTTT. It codes for CASNIQGAEAFF.

The chain couples TRBV18 to TRBJ1-5; 8 nucleotides align to TRBD1. Per the germline V gene, CDR1 is KGHSH and CDR2 is LQKENI. The CDR3 runs to 16 residues. With 3 bases clipped from V and 1 base from J, the junction kept 5 bases outside the gene matches. The CDR3 DNA follows: TGTGCCAGCTCACCTGGGACAGGAGTAAGCAATCAGCCCCAGCATTTT. Its translation is CASSPGTGVSNQPQHF.

The CDR3 region is CASSLTSGDLDTQYF. The DNA for the CDR3 is TGTGCCAGCAGCTTGACCAGCGGGGACCTTGATACGCAGTATTTT. The chain recombines TRBV5-6 with TRBJ2-3, with 7 bases that match TRBD2. The CDR3 consists of 15 residues. With V trimmed by 1 base and J by 6 bases, 8 bases remained unmatched. CDR1 and CDR2 (germline): SGHDT, YYEEEE.

This chain uses TRBV12-3 or TRBV12-4 with TRBJ2-1, with D possibly TRBD2 on 5 matching bases. Between the trimmed V and J ends, which lost 5 bases and 9 bases, there was a span of 14 bases. The CDR3 extends over 13 amino acids. DNA of the CDR3: TGTGCCAGCAGTCAAGACTGGCGGGCTGAGCAGTTCTTC. It yields the protein CASSQDWRAEQFF.

The rearrangement links TRBV29-1 to TRBJ2-6; D call uncertain. Trimming removed 6 bases at V and 0 bases at J, with 9 bases between. CDR3 length: 14 amino acids. Germline CDR1 SQVTM, CDR2 ANQGSEA. In DNA form, the CDR3 reads TGCAGCGTCCTCCCGTTCTCTGGGGCCAACGTCCTGACTTTC. Translated: CSVLPFSGANVLTF.